A single sample gave rise to the 15 T cell receptor beta chains below, sequenced in a study of PD-1 blockade in classical Hodgkin lymphoma (dated by TCRdb to 2020 to 2021). The library was generated by the immunoSEQ multiplex PCR assay. The immuneACCESS repertoire file appears here via TCRdb, limited to in-frame rearrangements. These files lack a portion of the clones; in checked studies, under half of the deficit traces to unresolved V genes, and the cause of the others is not known. The sample yields around 40,000 clones; 76% were counted once. The ten largest account for approximately 9.9% of the sample. The time point label of this sample denotes: cycle 1 day 1 (C1D1), immediately before nivolumab initiation. All trial patients had relapsed after autologous stem cell transplantation, with cohorts A, B and C differing in prior brentuximab vedotin exposure. Sequences were derived from peripheral blood mononuclear cells (PBMCs), sampled at baseline. The receptors originated from a human donor with classical Hodgkin lymphoma.

The CDR3 region has the DNA TGCGCCAGCACTACTATATCCAGCACAGATACGCAGTATTTT. Encoded protein: CASTTISSTDTQYF. The rearrangement joins TRBV5-1 to TRBJ2-3, with D hard to call. The V end was cut by 6 bases, the J end by 0 bases, with 11 bases between. CDR1 and CDR2 (germline): SGHRS, YFSETQ. The CDR3 loop spans 14 amino acids.

The CDR3 region is CASSVRVSSGNTIYF. Written as DNA, the CDR3 is TGTGCCAGCAGCGTTCGGGTCTCCTCTGGAAACACCATATATTTT. The chain is built from TRBV7-2 and TRBJ1-3; D gene uncertain. In germline, CDR1 is SGHTA, CDR2 FQGNSA. This CDR3 is 15 amino acids long. V was trimmed by 5 bases and J by 0 bases, leaving 11 bases between them.

The V call is TRBV4-2, the J call TRBJ2-2, with TRBD2 matching over 12 bases. The CDR3 runs 19 residues. CDR1 is LGHNA, CDR2 YNFKEQ, per germline. V was pared by 2 bases and J by 0 bases, with 7 bases of the junction left unmatched. DNA for the CDR3: TGTGCCAGCAGCCAACGTCCGGGACTAGCGGGCACGAACACCGGGGAGCTGTTTTTT. Encoded protein: CASSQRPGLAGTNTGELFF.

This chain links TRBV18 with TRBJ2-1; no clear D gene. CDR1 is KGHSH, CDR2 LQKENI, per germline. This CDR3 region has 14 residues. With 5 bases removed from V and 9 bases from J, the gap between germline ends came to 17 bases. CDR3 amino acids: CASSTYDPRGEQFF. Here the CDR3 DNA reads TGTGCCAGCTCAACCTATGACCCCCGTGGTGAGCAGTTCTTC.

This clone has just a few counts. This rearrangement joins TRBV15 to TRBJ1-4; no clear D gene. Germline V gene sequence: CDR1 LNHNV, CDR2 YYDKDF (reference sequence). V was pared by 1 base and J by 5 bases, with 5 bases between. The CDR3 consists of 13 residues. CDR3 amino acids: CATSRARNEKLFF. DNA for the CDR3: TGTGCCACCAGCAGAGCTCGGAATGAAAAACTGTTTTTT. The full variable domain, in which reference TRBV15 and TRBJ1-4 provide the parts outside the CDR3, is DAMVIQNPRYQVTQFGKPVTLSCSQTLNHNVMYWYQQKSSQAPKLLFHYYDKDFNNEADTPDNFQSRRPNTSFCFLDIRSPGLGDTAMYLCATSRARNEKLFFGSGTQLSVL.

The rearrangement joins TRBV29-1 to TRBJ2-5; 7 nucleotides match TRBD1. The CDR3 runs to 14 residues. Germline CDR1 is SQVTM and CDR2 is ANQGSEA. The ends lost 3 bases at V and 2 bases at J; junction bases unmatched: 6. CDR3 protein: CSVDLAGGQETQYF. The CDR3 DNA reads as TGCAGCGTTGATTTGGCAGGGGGTCAAGAGACCCAGTACTTC.

V and J are TRBV19 and TRBJ2-7; possible D gene TRBD1, 6 bases. This CDR3 is 13 amino acids long. Germline V gene sequence: CDR1 LNHDA, CDR2 SQIVND (reference sequence). Between the trimmed V and J ends, which lost 6 bases and 6 bases, there was a span of 15 bases. In nucleotides, the CDR3 is TGTGCCAGTAGACCGACAGGTTCTGTCGAGCAGTACTTC. This encodes CASRPTGSVEQYF.

The chain uses TRBV27 and TRBJ2-2; 8 bases fit TRBD2. Germline values: CDR1 MNHEY, CDR2 SMNVEV (reference sequence). This CDR3 is 12 amino acids long. Trimming at V came to 4 bases and at J to 15 bases, leaving 7 bases not matched to a gene. The CDR3 spells CASSSREGRVFF. CDR3 nucleotides: TGTGCCAGCAGTTCCCGGGAGGGTAGGGTGTTTTTT.

This clone occurred once. This sequence joins TRBV6-5 and TRBJ2-1; D may correspond to TRBD1 or TRBD2 (7 bases each). The V and J ends lost 1 base and 10 bases respectively, with 11 bases between them. The germline V gene has CDR1 MNHEY and CDR2 SVGAGI. This CDR3 spans 13 amino acids. The CDR3 loop is CASSYFRGGEQFF. CDR3 sequence (DNA): TGTGCCAGCAGTTACTTCAGGGGGGGGGAGCAGTTCTTC.

The rearrangement uses TRBV10-1 and TRBJ2-3; D is perhaps TRBD2 (6 bases). Trimming shortened V by 3 bases and J by 3 bases, and 13 bases separated the two germline ends. This CDR3 contains 15 residues. Germline V gene data show CDR1 as WNHNN and CDR2 as SYGVQD (reference sequence). CDR3 amino acids: CASSEADAGTDTQYF. Written as DNA, the CDR3 is TGCGCCAGCAGTGAAGCCGATGCGGGGACAGATACGCAGTATTTT.

This clone was counted a few times. The V call is TRBV23-1, the J call TRBJ2-1; tentatively, D is TRBD2 (5 bases). TRBV23-1 is filed as an ORF, its function uncertain. Between the trimmed V and J ends, which lost 2 bases and 7 bases, there was a span of 18 bases. The CDR3 is 16 amino acids. In DNA, the CDR3 is TGCGCCAGCAGTCAACCCCCGGGATCACCGAGGAATGAGCAGTTCTTC. Protein product: CASSQPPGSPRNEQFF.

The chain joins TRBV6-5 to TRBJ2-1, with 11 bases fitting TRBD2. J was trimmed by 4 bases and V by 5 bases; bases with no gene match: 4. The CDR3 extends over 15 amino acids. Germline V CDR1 and CDR2: MNHEY, SVGAGI. The CDR3 DNA reads as TGTGCCAGCAGTCCGGGACTAGCGGAGTACAATGAGCAGTTCTTC. Amino acids: CASSPGLAEYNEQFF.

This clone has more than one count but fewer than ten. This rearrangement joins TRBV5-1 to TRBJ2-1, with 7 bases matching TRBD2. CDR1 and CDR2 (germline): SGHRS, YFSETQ. This CDR3 has 17 amino acids. Trimming took 4 bases from V and 4 from J; bases not matched to a gene: 14. CDR3 coding DNA: TGCGCCAGCAGCGGCGCGCCGGTCCCGGGACTATACAATGAGCAGTTCTTC. This sequence encodes CASSGAPVPGLYNEQFF.

This chain links TRBV28 with TRBJ1-4, with D tentatively TRBD1 (6 bases). This CDR3 comprises 16 residues. Germline-derived CDR1 and CDR2 are MDHEN and SYDVKM. Between the trimmed V and J ends, which lost 6 bases and 8 bases, there was a span of 22 bases. CDR3 DNA: TGTGCCAGCAGCTGGCCTACTACAGGGACAAGCGAAAAACTGTTTTTT. Its translation is CASSWPTTGTSEKLFF.

Concerning this clone: The junction does not match germline at one end; this may be a read error. The V and J genes are TRBV7-9 and TRBJ1-4; D perhaps matches TRBD1 (5 bases). Germline CDR1 and CDR2: SEHNR and FQNEAQ (reference sequence). The CDR3 is made up of 16 amino acids. DNA for the CDR3: TGTGCCAGCAACTTAGATGGGGGACGAACTAATGAAAAACTGTTTTTT. Amino acids: CASNLDGGRTNEKLFF.